This T cell receptor (beta chain) was retrieved from a study of CD8+ T cells in alopecia areata. Study conclusions and caveats: Normal scalp had lower clonality than lesional scalp, with alopecia totalis/universalis lesions showing this most strongly. Compared with mice, patients displayed less clear TCR sharing, possibly for HLA-related reasons.

The V gene end was trimmed by 1 base and the J gene end by 10 bases; junction bases not matched to a gene: 7. This CDR3 region has 14 residues. The germline V gene encodes CDR1 SGHNT and CDR2 YENEEA. It was from alopecia areata patients that lesional scalp punch biopsies and peripheral blood were collected. Sorted populations comprised CD4+ and CD8+ T cells obtained from PBMCs. On this clone: Its target is unknown.

After isolation, RNA underwent reverse transcription to generate cDNA as the sequencing template. Produced via immunoSEQ multiplex PCR; TCRdb's table is partial and in-frame only. The sample yields tens of thousands of clones, 51% seen once. Sequenced material: NKG2D-high CD8+ T cells sorted from blood. V gene TRBV11-3 combines with J gene TRBJ2-1; 7 bases align to TRBD2. The clonotype was recovered from a human donor with alopecia areata. The CDR3 region has the DNA TGTGCCAGCAGCTTAGGATTCGGGGGAGGGGAGCAGTTCTTC. Protein: CASSLGFGGGEQFF.